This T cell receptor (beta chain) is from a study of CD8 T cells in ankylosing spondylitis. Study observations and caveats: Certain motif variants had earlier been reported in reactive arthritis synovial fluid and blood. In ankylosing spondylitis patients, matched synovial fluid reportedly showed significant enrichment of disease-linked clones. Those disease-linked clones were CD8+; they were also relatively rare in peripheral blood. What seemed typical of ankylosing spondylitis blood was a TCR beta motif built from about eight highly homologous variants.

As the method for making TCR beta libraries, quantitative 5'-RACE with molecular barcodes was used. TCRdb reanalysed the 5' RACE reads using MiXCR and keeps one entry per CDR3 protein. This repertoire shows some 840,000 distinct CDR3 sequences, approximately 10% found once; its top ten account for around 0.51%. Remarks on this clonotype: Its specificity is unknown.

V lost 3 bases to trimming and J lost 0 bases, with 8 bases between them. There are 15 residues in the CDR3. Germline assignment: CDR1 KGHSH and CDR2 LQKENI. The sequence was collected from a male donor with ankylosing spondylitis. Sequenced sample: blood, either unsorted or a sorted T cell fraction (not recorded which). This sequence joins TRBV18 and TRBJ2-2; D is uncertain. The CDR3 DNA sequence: TGTGCCAGCTCACCGGGGTACGCGAACACCGGGGAGCTGTTTTTT. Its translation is CASSPGYANTGELFF.